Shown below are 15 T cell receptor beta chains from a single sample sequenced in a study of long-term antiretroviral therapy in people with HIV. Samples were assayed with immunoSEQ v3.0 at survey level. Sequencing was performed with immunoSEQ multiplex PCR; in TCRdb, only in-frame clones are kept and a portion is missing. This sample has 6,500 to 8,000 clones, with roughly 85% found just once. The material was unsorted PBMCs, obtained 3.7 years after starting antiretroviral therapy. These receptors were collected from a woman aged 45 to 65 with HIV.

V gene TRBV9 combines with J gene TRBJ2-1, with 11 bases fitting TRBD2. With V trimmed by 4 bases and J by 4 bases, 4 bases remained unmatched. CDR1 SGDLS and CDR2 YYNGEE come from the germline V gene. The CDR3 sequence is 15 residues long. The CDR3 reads CASSTASGRYNEQFF. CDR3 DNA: TGTGCCAGCAGCACAGCTAGCGGGAGGTACAATGAGCAGTTCTTC.

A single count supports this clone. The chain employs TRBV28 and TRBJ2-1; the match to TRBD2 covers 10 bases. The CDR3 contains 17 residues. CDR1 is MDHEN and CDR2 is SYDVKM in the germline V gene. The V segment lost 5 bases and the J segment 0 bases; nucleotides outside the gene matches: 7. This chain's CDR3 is CASSPRGLAISYNEQFF. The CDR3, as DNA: TGTGCCAGCAGTCCCCGGGGACTAGCGATCTCCTACAATGAGCAGTTCTTC.

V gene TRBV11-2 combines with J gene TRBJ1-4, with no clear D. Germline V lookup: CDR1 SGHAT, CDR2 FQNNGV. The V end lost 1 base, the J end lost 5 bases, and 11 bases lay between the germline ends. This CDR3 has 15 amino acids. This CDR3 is CASSLGGQLNEKLFF. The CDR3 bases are TGTGCCAGCAGCTTAGGTGGGCAGCTAAATGAAAAACTGTTTTTT.

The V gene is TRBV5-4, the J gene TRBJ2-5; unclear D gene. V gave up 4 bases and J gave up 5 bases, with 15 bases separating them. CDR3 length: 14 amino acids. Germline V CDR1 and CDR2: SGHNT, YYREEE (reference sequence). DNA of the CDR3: TGTGCCAGCAGCCCCCCCCAAGCAGGCGAGACCCAGTACTTC. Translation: CASSPPQAGETQYF.

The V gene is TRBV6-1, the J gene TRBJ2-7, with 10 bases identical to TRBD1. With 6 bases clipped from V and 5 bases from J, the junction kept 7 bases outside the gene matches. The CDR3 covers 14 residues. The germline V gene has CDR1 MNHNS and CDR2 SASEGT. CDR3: CASSPTGGPNEQYF. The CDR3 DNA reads TGTGCCAGCAGCCCGACAGGGGGCCCCAACGAGCAGTACTTC.

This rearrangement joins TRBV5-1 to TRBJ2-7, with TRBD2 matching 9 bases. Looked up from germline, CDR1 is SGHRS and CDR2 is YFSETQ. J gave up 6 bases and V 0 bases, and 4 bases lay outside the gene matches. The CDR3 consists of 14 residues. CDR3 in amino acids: CASSLAGREGEQYF. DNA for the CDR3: TGCGCCAGCAGCTTGGCAGGGCGGGAGGGCGAGCAGTACTTC.

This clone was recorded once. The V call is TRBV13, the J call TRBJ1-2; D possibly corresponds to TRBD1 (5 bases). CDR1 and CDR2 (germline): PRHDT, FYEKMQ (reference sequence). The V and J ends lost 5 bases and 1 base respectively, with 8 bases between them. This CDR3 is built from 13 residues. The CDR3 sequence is CASSQGDNYGYTF. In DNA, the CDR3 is TGTGCCAGCAGCCAGGGAGATAACTATGGCTACACCTTC.

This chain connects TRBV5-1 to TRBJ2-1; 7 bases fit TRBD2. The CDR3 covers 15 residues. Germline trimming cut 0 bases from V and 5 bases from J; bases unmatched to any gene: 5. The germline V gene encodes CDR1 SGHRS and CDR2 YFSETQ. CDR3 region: CASSLGPSGNNEQFF. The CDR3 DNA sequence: TGCGCCAGCAGCTTGGGACCTAGCGGAAACAATGAGCAGTTCTTC.

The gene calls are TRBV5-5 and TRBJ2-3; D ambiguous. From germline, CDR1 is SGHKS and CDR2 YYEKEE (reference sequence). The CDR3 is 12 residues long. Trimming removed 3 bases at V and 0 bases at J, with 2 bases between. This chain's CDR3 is CASSSSTDTQYF. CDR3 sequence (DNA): TGTGCCAGCAGCTCTAGCACAGATACGCAGTATTTT.

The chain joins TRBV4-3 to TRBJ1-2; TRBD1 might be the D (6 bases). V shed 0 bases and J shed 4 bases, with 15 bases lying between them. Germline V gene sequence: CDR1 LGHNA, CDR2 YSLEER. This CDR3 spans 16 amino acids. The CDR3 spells CASSQDYGGGGYGYTF. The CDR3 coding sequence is TGCGCCAGCAGCCAAGATTACGGGGGAGGGGGCTATGGCTACACCTTC.

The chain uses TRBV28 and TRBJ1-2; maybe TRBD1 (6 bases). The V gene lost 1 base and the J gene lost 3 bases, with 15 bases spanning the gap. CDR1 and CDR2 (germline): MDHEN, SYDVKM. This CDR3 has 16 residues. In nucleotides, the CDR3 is TGTGCCAGCAGTTTATTTTCGGGGGGCGAGGACTATGGCTACACCTTC. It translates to CASSLFSGGEDYGYTF.

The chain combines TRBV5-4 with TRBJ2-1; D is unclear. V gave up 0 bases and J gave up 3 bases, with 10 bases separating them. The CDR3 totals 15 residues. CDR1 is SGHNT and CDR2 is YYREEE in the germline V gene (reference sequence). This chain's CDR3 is CASSLGSALYNEQFF. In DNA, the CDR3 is TGTGCCAGCAGCTTGGGTAGTGCCCTCTACAATGAGCAGTTCTTC.

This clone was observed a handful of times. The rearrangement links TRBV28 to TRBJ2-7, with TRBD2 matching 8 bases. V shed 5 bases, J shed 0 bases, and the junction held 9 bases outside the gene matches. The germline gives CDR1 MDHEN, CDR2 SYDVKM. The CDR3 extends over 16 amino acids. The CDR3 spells CASSTSASGSSYEQYF. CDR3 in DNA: TGTGCCAGCAGTACGTCAGCGAGCGGGAGCTCCTACGAGCAGTACTTC.

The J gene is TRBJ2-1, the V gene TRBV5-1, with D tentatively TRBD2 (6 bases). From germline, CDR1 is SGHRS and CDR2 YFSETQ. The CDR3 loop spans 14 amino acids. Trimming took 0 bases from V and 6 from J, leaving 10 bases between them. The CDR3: CASSLGGLSNEQFF. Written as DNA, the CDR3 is TGCGCCAGCAGCTTGGGGGGACTGAGCAATGAGCAGTTCTTC.

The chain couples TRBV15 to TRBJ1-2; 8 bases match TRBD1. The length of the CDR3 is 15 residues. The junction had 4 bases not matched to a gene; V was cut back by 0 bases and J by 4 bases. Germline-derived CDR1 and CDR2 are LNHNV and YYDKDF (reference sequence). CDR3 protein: CATSRDSGTGYGYTF. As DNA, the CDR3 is TGTGCCACCAGCAGAGATTCTGGGACAGGCTATGGCTACACCTTC.